A selection of T cell receptor beta chains follows, all from one sample in a study of blood T cell repertoires in COVID-19. Sequenced by immunoSEQ multiplex PCR; TCRdb stores in-frame clones only, minus some. The sample holds 200,000 to 250,000 clones, about four fifths seen once. The material sequenced was PBMCs or T cells enriched from blood (not recorded which). These receptors all come from a middle-aged woman who had recovered from COVID-19. The conserved cysteine and the conserved F or W are not part of the CDR3 here.

j_gene: TRBJ1-2; v_gene: TRBV18; CDR3aa: ASSNRALYGYT
j_gene: TRBJ1-2; v_gene: TRBV21-1; CDR3aa: ASPGEANYGYT
j_gene: TRBJ2-7; v_gene: TRBV7-2; CDR3aa: ASSRGLAERGYEQY
j_gene: TRBJ1-4; v_gene: TRBV5-1; CDR3aa: ASSRGQSNEKLF
j_gene: TRBJ1-5; v_gene: TRBV28; CDR3aa: ASWRDRGKRQPQH
j_gene: TRBJ1-2; v_gene: TRBV27; CDR3aa: ASSRNSGTGLFGYT
j_gene: TRBJ2-5; v_gene: TRBV20-1; CDR3aa: SAGTLETQY
j_gene: TRBJ1-1; v_gene: TRBV9; CDR3aa: ASSVVGQSTEAF
j_gene: TRBJ2-3; v_gene: TRBV30; CDR3aa: ACRTSGGPTDTQY
j_gene: TRBJ2-1; v_gene: TRBV28; CDR3aa: ASSPSGRASDEQF
j_gene: TRBJ2-3; v_gene: TRBV4-3; CDR3aa: ASSQDRPLAGGTQY
j_gene: TRBJ2-5; v_gene: TRBV4-1; CDR3aa: ASSVAGAQETQY
j_gene: TRBJ2-1; v_gene: TRBV29-1; CDR3aa: SAGLAGFEQF
j_gene: TRBJ1-2; v_gene: TRBV14; CDR3aa: ASSQRGGIGYT
j_gene: TRBJ1-2; v_gene: TRBV29-1; CDR3aa: SVNQGPSGYGYT
j_gene: TRBJ1-5; v_gene: TRBV19; CDR3aa: ASSPGERQPQH
j_gene: TRBJ1-4; v_gene: TRBV19; CDR3aa: ASRDGGSANEKLF
j_gene: TRBJ1-4; v_gene: TRBV15; CDR3aa: ATRETGYNEKLF
j_gene: TRBJ2-2; v_gene: TRBV27; CDR3aa: ASSWGGPTGELF
j_gene: TRBJ1-5; v_gene: TRBV2; CDR3aa: ASARPGTENQPQH
j_gene: TRBJ1-2; v_gene: TRBV28; CDR3aa: ASGLDISGYT
j_gene: TRBJ1-4; v_gene: TRBV4-2; CDR3aa: ASSHRDKEKLF
j_gene: TRBJ1-6; v_gene: TRBV5-1; CDR3aa: ASSFSGDSPLH
j_gene: TRBJ2-2; v_gene: TRBV6-7; CDR3aa: ASSTNPSTGNLNTGELF
j_gene: TRBJ2-1; v_gene: TRBV27; CDR3aa: ASSLRWSSYNEQF
j_gene: TRBJ2-5; v_gene: TRBV27; CDR3aa: ASSLQGQETQY
j_gene: TRBJ2-5; v_gene: TRBV6-5; CDR3aa: ASSFSGRADETQY
j_gene: TRBJ1-5; v_gene: TRBV24-1; CDR3aa: ATSDFQGNQPQH
j_gene: TRBJ1-2; v_gene: TRBV9; CDR3aa: ASSVGQNYGYT
j_gene: TRBJ2-3; v_gene: TRBV5-3; CDR3aa: ARSRLEAGGPPDTQY
j_gene: TRBJ2-2; v_gene: TRBV3-1/TRBV3-2; CDR3aa: ASSPWGEGTGELF
j_gene: TRBJ1-1; v_gene: TRBV27; CDR3aa: ASNSGTGFLDTEAF
j_gene: TRBJ2-5; v_gene: TRBV3-1/TRBV3-2; CDR3aa: ASSQGLGVGETQY
j_gene: TRBJ1-5; v_gene: TRBV7-2; CDR3aa: ASSLLSADLEPQH
j_gene: TRBJ2-1; v_gene: TRBV6-5; CDR3aa: ASQEDSGVHNEQF
j_gene: TRBJ1-5; v_gene: TRBV2; CDR3aa: ASSKQGGNQPQH
j_gene: TRBJ2-2; v_gene: TRBV9; CDR3aa: ASSGAGDYGELF
j_gene: TRBJ1-1; v_gene: TRBV28; CDR3aa: ASSFAQGMGAF
j_gene: TRBJ2-1; v_gene: TRBV3-1/TRBV3-2; CDR3aa: ASRRGEGVGNEQF
j_gene: TRBJ2-7; v_gene: TRBV28; CDR3aa: ASSPQYLAGAWGEQY
j_gene: TRBJ2-1; v_gene: TRBV9; CDR3aa: ASSPRLARGNEQF
j_gene: TRBJ2-5; v_gene: TRBV10-3; CDR3aa: AISEVSGAQY
j_gene: TRBJ2-1; v_gene: TRBV11-3; CDR3aa: ASSTDSSSYNEQF
j_gene: TRBJ1-2; v_gene: TRBV19; CDR3aa: ASKSGQVGYGYT
j_gene: TRBJ2-2; v_gene: TRBV19; CDR3aa: ASSIEAMAGELF
j_gene: TRBJ2-5; v_gene: TRBV19; CDR3aa: ATIMTGECETQY
j_gene: TRBJ2-3; v_gene: TRBV11-2; CDR3aa: ASSLGGRVGDTQY
j_gene: TRBJ2-2; v_gene: TRBV5-5; CDR3aa: ASSFTGVVTGELF
j_gene: TRBJ2-2; v_gene: TRBV6-1; CDR3aa: ASSEGTGGTGELF
j_gene: TRBJ1-4; v_gene: TRBV19; CDR3aa: ASSISGAANEKLF
j_gene: TRBJ2-3; v_gene: TRBV12-5; CDR3aa: ASGLSSGSGTDTQY
j_gene: TRBJ2-7; v_gene: TRBV11-2; CDR3aa: ASSLGQTSYEQY
j_gene: TRBJ2-1; v_gene: TRBV6-5; CDR3aa: ASTSLGSGSSEQF
j_gene: TRBJ2-3; v_gene: TRBV11-2; CDR3aa: ASSFADTQY
j_gene: TRBJ1-3; v_gene: TRBV7-9; CDR3aa: ASSHPRYSPGVGNTIY
j_gene: TRBJ2-3; v_gene: TRBV5-6; CDR3aa: ASSLETSGTDTQY
j_gene: TRBJ1-1; v_gene: TRBV10-1; CDR3aa: ASRGQGTTEAF
j_gene: TRBJ2-3; v_gene: TRBV5-1; CDR3aa: ASSSAGTSGRDRGTDTQY
j_gene: TRBJ2-1; v_gene: TRBV5-1; CDR3aa: ASSQDNRNEQF
j_gene: TRBJ2-3; v_gene: TRBV27; CDR3aa: ASRPTGGRTDTQY